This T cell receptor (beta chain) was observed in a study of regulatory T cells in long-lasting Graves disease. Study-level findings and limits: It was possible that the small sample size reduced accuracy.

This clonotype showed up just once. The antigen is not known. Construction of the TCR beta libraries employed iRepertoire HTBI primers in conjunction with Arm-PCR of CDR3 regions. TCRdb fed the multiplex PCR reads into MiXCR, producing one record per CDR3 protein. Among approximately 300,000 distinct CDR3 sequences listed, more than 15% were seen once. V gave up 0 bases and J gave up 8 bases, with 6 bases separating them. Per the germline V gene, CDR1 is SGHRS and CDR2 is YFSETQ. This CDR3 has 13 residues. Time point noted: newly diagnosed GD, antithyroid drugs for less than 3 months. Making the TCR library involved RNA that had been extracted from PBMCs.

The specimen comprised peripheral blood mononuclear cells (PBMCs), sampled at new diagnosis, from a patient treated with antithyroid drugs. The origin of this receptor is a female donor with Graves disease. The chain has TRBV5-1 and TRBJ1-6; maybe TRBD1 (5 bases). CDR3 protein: CASSLEGHSPLHF. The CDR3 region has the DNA TGCGCCAGCAGCTTGGAGGGGCATTCACCCCTCCACTTT.